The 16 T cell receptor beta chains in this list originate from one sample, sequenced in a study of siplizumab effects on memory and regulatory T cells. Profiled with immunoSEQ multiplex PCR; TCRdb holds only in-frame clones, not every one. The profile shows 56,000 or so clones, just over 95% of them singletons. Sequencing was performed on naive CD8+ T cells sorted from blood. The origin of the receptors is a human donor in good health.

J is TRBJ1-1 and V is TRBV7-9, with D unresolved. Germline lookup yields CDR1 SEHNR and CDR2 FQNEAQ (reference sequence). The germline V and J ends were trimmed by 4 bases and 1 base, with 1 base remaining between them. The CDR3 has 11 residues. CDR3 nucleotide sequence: TGTGCCAGCAGCTCGAACACTGAAGCTTTCTTT. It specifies CASSSNTEAFF.

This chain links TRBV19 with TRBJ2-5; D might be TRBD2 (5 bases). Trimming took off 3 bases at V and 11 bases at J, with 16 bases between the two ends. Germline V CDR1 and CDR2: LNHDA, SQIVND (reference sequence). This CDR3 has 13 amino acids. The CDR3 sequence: CASSIGRAREQYF. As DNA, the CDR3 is TGTGCCAGTAGTATTGGGCGTGCGAGGGAGCAGTACTTC.

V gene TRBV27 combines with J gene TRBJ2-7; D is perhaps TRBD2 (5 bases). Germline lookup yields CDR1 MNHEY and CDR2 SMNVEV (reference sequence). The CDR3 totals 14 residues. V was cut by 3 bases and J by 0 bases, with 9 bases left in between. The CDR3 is CASSFSGTSYEQYF. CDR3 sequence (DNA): TGTGCCAGCAGTTTCTCGGGAACCTCCTACGAGCAGTACTTC.

The CDR3 sequence: CASSPPAGGAETQYF. Here the CDR3 DNA reads TGTGCCAGCAGTCCTCCCGCAGGGGGCGCAGAGACCCAGTACTTC. The chain carries TRBV27 and TRBJ2-5, with TRBD1 matching 8 bases. J gave up 4 bases and V 5 bases, and 9 bases lay outside the gene matches. The CDR3 spans 15 residues. Germline lookup yields CDR1 MNHEY and CDR2 SMNVEV (reference sequence).

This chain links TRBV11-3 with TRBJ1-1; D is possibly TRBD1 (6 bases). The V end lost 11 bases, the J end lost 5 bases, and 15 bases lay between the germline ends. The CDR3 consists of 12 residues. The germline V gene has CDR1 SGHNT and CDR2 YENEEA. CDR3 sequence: CAVGGAMTEAFF. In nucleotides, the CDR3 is TGTGCCGTTGGGGGCGCGATGACTGAAGCTTTCTTT.

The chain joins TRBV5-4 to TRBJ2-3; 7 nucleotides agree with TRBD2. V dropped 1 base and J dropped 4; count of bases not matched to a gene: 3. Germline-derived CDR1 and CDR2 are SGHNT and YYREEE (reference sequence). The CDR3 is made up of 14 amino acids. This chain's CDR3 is CASSLRGSSDTQYF. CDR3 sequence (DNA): TGTGCCAGCAGCTTGCGCGGGAGCTCAGATACGCAGTATTTT.

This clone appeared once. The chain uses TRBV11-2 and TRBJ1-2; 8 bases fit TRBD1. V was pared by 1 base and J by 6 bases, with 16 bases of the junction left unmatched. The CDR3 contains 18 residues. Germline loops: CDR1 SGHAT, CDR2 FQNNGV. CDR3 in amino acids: CASSLAPLSTTGEDGYTF. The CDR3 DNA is TGTGCCAGCAGCTTAGCCCCTTTATCCACGACAGGGGAAGATGGCTACACCTTC.

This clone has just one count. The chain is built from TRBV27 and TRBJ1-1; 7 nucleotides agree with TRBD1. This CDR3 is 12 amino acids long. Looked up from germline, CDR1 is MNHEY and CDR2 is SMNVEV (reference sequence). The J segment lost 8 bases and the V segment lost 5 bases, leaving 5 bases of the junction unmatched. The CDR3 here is CASSPRGGEAFF. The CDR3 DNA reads TGTGCCAGCAGTCCCAGGGGGGGAGAAGCTTTCTTT.

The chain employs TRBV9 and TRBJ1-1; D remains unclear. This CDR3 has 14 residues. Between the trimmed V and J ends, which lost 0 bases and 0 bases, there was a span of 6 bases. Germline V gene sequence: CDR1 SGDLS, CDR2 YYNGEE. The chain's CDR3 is CASSVAEVNTEAFF. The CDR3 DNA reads TGTGCCAGCAGCGTAGCTGAGGTGAACACTGAAGCTTTCTTT.

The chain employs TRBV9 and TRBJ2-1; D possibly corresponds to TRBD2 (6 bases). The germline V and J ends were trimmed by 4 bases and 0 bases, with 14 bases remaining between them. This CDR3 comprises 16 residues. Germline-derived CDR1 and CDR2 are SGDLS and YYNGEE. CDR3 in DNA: TGTGCCAGCAGCCCGCTAGCGATTAGCTCCTACAATGAGCAGTTCTTC. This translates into CASSPLAISSYNEQFF.

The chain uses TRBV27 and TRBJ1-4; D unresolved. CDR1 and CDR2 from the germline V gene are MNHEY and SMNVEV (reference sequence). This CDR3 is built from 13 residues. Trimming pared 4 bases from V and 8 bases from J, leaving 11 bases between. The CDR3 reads CASSWNFEEKLFF. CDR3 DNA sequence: TGTGCCAGCAGTTGGAATTTTGAGGAAAAACTGTTTTTT.

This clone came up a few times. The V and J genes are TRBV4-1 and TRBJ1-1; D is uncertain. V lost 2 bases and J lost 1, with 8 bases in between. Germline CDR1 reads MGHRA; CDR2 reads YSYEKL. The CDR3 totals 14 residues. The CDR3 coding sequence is TGCGCCAGCAGCCAAACCGGGAAGAACACTGAAGCTTTCTTT. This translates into CASSQTGKNTEAFF.

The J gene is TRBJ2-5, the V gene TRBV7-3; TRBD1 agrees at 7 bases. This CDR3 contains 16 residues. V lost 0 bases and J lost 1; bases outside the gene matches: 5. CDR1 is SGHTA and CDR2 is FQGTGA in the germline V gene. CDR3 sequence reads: CASSLTGGGFQETQYF. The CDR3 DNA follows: TGTGCCAGCAGCTTAACAGGGGGCGGCTTCCAAGAGACCCAGTACTTC.

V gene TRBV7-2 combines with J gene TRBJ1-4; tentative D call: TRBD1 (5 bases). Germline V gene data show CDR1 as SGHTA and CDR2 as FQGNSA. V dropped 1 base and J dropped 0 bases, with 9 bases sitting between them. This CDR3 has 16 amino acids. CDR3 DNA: TGTGCCAGCAGCTTAGTGACAGTGCCAACTAATGAAAAACTGTTTTTT. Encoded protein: CASSLVTVPTNEKLFF.

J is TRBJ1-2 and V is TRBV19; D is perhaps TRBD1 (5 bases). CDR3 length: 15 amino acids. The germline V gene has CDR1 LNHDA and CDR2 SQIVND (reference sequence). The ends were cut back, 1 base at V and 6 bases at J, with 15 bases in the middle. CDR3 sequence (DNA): TGTGCCAGTAGTATAGCGGGGGTCCGGATGGATGGCTACACCTTC. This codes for CASSIAGVRMDGYTF.

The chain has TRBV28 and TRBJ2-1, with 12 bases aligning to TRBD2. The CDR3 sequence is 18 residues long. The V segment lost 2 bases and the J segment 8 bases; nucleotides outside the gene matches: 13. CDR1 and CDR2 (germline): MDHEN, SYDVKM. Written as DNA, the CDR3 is TGTGCCAGCAGTTTAGAAAGTCTAGCGGGAGGGCCAAGGGATGAGCAGTTCTTC. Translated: CASSLESLAGGPRDEQFF.